Listed here is a single T cell receptor beta chain. Its specificity is unknown. Construction of TCR beta libraries was performed using quantitative 5'-RACE with molecular barcodes. TCRdb used MiXCR to reprocess the 5' RACE reads, holding one entry per CDR3 protein. Here the sample spans around 540,000 distinct CDR3 sequences, 12% being singletons. This CDR3 region has 14 residues. In germline, CDR1 is ENHRY, CDR2 SYGVKD. The V segment lost 6 bases and the J segment 8 bases; nucleotides outside the gene matches: 5. These data originate in a study of CD8 T cells in ankylosing spondylitis. Study results and limitations: Disease-linked clones were CD8+ and relatively rare in peripheral blood. For ankylosing spondylitis blood, a TCR beta motif of 7 or 8 highly homologous variants appeared characteristic. Prior literature has documented some motif variants in synovial fluid and blood from reactive arthritis.

Sample: blood, either unsorted or a sorted T cell fraction (not recorded which). The origin of this receptor is a male donor with ankylosing spondylitis. The V gene is TRBV10-3, the J gene TRBJ2-1; 12 bases match TRBD1. CDR3 nucleotide sequence: TGTGCCATCAGGGGACAGGGGGCCCGGCATGAGCAGTTCTTC. It codes for CAIRGQGARHEQFF.